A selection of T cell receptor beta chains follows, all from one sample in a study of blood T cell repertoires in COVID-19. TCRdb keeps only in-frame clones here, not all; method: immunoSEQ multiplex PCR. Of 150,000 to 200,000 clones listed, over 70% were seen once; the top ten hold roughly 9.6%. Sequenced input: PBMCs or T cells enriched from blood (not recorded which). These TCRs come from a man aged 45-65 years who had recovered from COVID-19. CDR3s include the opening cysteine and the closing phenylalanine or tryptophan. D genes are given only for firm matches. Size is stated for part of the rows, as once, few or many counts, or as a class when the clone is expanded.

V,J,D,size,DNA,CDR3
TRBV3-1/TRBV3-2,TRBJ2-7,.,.,TGTGCCAGCAGCGCCCGGGGATACGAGCAGTACTTC,CASSARGYEQYF
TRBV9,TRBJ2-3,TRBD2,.,TGTGCCAGCAGCGTTGGAATAACTAGCGGGGGTGCGGGGGATACGCAGTATTTT,CASSVGITSGGAGDTQYF
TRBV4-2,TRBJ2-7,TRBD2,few,TGTGCCAGCGCGGAAATAGCGGGAGGGGGCTCCTACGAGCAGTACTTC,CASAEIAGGGSYEQYF
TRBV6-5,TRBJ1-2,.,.,TGTGCCAGCACCTCCCCCCGGGGGTATGGCTACACCTTC,CASTSPRGYGYTF
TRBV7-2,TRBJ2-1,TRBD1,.,TGTGCCAGCAGCTCCCCGGACAGGGATCGGCAGTTCTTC,CASSSPDRDRQFF
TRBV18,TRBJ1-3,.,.,TGTGCCAGCTCACCACCCCGAGGTAGCTCTGGAAACACCATATATTTT,CASSPPRGSSGNTIYF
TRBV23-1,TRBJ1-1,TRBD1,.,TGCGCCAGCATCCCCGCCGGGACAGGGGACGGGTACACTGAAGCTTTCTTT,CASIPAGTGDGYTEAFF
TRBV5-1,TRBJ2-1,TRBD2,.,TGCGCCAGCAGCCCCGGACTAGCGGGGGTTAACAATGAGCAGTTCTTC,CASSPGLAGVNNEQFF
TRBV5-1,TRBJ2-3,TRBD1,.,TGCGCCAGCAGCTTCGAGACAGGGGCCACCCCAGATACGCAGTATTTT,CASSFETGATPDTQYF
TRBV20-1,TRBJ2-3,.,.,TGCAGTGCCAGGCCCACAGATACGCAGTATTTT,CSARPTDTQYF
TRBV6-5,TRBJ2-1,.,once,TGTGCCAGCAGACGACAGGGAGGCCACAATGAGCAGTTCTTC,CASRRQGGHNEQFF
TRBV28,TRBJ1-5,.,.,TGTGCCAGCAGTTTCACCTGGACACCTCAGGATGTTAGCAATCAGCCCCAGCATTTT,CASSFTWTPQDVSNQPQHF
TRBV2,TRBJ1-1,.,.,TGTGCCAGCACTACCGAGGTGGGAGCCACTGAAGCTTTCTTT,CASTTEVGATEAFF
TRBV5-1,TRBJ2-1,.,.,TGCGCCAGCAGCCCAACGAGCTCCTACAATGAGCAGTTCTTC,CASSPTSSYNEQFF
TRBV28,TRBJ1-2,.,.,TGTGCCAGCAGTTCGGGACTGCCCAACTATGGCTACACCTTC,CASSSGLPNYGYTF
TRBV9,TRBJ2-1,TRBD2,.,TGTGCCAGCCAAAATCACCCTCTAGCGGGGGACGACAATGAGCAGTTCTTC,CASQNHPLAGDDNEQFF
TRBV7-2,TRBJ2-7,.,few,TGTGCCAGCAGCTTAGGGCCCCCGGGACAAGTCTACGAGCAGTACTTC,CASSLGPPGQVYEQYF
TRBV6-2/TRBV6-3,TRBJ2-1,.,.,TGTGCCAGCAGTTACCGACTATCCGTACGCAATGAGCAGTTCTTC,CASSYRLSVRNEQFF
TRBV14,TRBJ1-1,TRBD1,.,TGTGCCAGCAGCGAAAAAAGGGATGGGGACAGGGCACTCCCGAACACTGAAGCTTTCTTT,CASSEKRDGDRALPNTEAFF
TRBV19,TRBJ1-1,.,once,TGTGCCAGTAGTTTCAGGGTCGGGAACACTGAAGCTTTCTTT,CASSFRVGNTEAFF
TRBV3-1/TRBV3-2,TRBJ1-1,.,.,TGTGCCAGCAGCCAGCTAGCGGGCTTCGTTTTCTTT,CASSQLAGFVFF
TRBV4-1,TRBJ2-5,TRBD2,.,TGCGCCAGCAGCCAAGAGTTCCTAGCGGGAGGGCCGATTCGTGAGACCCAGTACTTC,CASSQEFLAGGPIRETQYF
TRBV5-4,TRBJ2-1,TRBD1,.,TGTGCCAGCAGCCACCGACAGGGGGCCGACAATGAGCAGTTCTTC,CASSHRQGADNEQFF
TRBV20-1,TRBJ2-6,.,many,TGCAGTGCTAGTAGACCCGGGACACGAAGCTCTGGGGCCAACGTCCTGACTTTC,CSASRPGTRSSGANVLTF
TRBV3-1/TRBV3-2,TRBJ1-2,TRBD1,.,TGTGCCAGCAGCCAAAGACAGGGTGACTATGGCTACACCTTC,CASSQRQGDYGYTF
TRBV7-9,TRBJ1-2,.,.,TGTGCCAGCAGCTTATGGACAGCAGAATCCGTGAGGTATGGCTACACCTTC,CASSLWTAESVRYGYTF
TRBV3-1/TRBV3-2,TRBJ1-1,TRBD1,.,TGTGCCAGCAGCCAAGCAAGAGGGACAGCGACTGAAGCTTTCTTT,CASSQARGTATEAFF
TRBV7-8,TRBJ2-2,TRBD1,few,TGTGCCAGCAGCCAGAATGACAGGGCTGGGGAGCTGTTTTTT,CASSQNDRAGELFF
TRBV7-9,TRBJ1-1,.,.,TGTGCCAGCAGCTTAGTACTGGGGGCCACTGAAGCTTTCTTT,CASSLVLGATEAFF
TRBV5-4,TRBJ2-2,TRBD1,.,TGTGCCAGCAGCTTCCTACAGGGGGCGCACGGGGAGCTGTTTTTT,CASSFLQGAHGELFF
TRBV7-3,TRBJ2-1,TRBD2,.,TGTGCCAGCAGCTTAGGGACTAGCACCTACAATGAGCAGTTCTTC,CASSLGTSTYNEQFF
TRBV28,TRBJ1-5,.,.,TGTGCCAGCAGTTTGTACAGGGTCGGGAGCAATCAGCCCCAGCATTTT,CASSLYRVGSNQPQHF
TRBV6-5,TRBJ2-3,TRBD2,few,TGTGCCAGCAGGGGGAGCGGGGCCGGGGGGGCGCAGTATTTT,CASRGSGAGGAQYF